This is a list of T cell receptor beta chains from one sample in a study of blood T cell repertoires in COVID-19. Sequencing was performed with immunoSEQ multiplex PCR; in TCRdb, only in-frame clones are kept and a portion is missing. Found here are about 170,000 clones, 83% of them singletons; the top ten hold roughly 1.9%. Sequencing was carried out using peripheral blood. These receptors came from an elderly woman with acute or convalescent COVID-19. Both conserved end residues are part of each CDR3. D genes are given only for firm matches. Where a row states a size, it is once, few, many or the class of an expanded clone; other rows omit it.

J	D	V	size	CDR3	DNA
TRBJ2-7	.	TRBV4-3	.	CASSPQEGYEQYF	TGCGCCAGCAGCCCGCAGGAGGGTTACGAGCAGTACTTC
TRBJ2-3	TRBD1	TRBV2	once	CASSDGQGAADTQYF	TGTGCCAGCAGTGACGGACAGGGGGCCGCAGATACGCAGTATTTT
TRBJ2-7	.	TRBV4-1	.	CASSQELAGAYEQYF	TGCGCCAGCAGCCAAGAACTAGCTGGAGCCTACGAGCAGTACTTC
TRBJ1-5	TRBD1	TRBV7-2	.	CASSQTRDRYNQPQHF	TGTGCCAGCAGCCAAACTCGGGACAGGTACAATCAGCCCCAGCATTTT
TRBJ2-2	.	TRBV30	.	CAWRPTATGELFF	TGTGCCTGGAGACCCACAGCCACCGGGGAGCTGTTTTTT
TRBJ1-5	.	TRBV6-5	.	CASRFEGGMNQPQHF	TGTGCCAGCAGATTCGAGGGAGGGATGAATCAGCCCCAGCATTTT
TRBJ1-6	.	TRBV6-5	.	CASSYASGAYSPLHF	TGTGCCAGCAGTTACGCCTCAGGGGCCTACTCACCCCTCCACTTT
TRBJ1-5	TRBD1	TRBV19	once	CASSTLQGAKQPQHF	TGTGCCAGTAGTACCCTACAGGGGGCTAAGCAGCCCCAGCATTTT
TRBJ1-1	TRBD1	TRBV19	once	CASSRGQGGTEAFF	TGTGCCAGTAGCCGGGGACAGGGGGGCACTGAAGCTTTCTTT
TRBJ2-5	TRBD1	TRBV4-1	.	CASSQGPPGQGRETQYF	TGCGCCAGCAGCCAAGGGCCCCCGGGACAGGGACGGGAGACCCAGTACTTC